The next 28 T cell receptor beta chains were all read from a single sample in a study of blood T cell repertoires in COVID-19. Profiled with immunoSEQ multiplex PCR; TCRdb holds only in-frame clones, not every one. The sample lists 60,000 to 70,000 clones; around 80% were seen once. The material sequenced was peripheral blood. The receptors shown here come from a woman between 70 and 85 years old with acute or convalescent COVID-19.

The chain carries TRBV19 and TRBJ1-4, with 9 bases aligning to TRBD1. The CDR3 extends over 15 amino acids. V was pared by 3 bases and J by 8 bases, with 7 bases of the junction left unmatched. From germline, CDR1 is LNHDA and CDR2 SQIVND (reference sequence). The CDR3 sequence: CASSITGGAGEKLFF. CDR3 DNA: TGTGCCAGTAGTATCACAGGGGGCGCAGGAGAAAAACTGTTTTTT.

The chain couples TRBV7-8 to TRBJ1-2; D gene uncertain. The CDR3 sequence is 15 residues long. The germline CDR1 and CDR2 sequences are SGHVS and FQNEAQ. The V end lost 0 bases, the J end lost 2 bases, and 10 bases lay between the germline ends. Written as DNA, the CDR3 is TGTGCCAGCAGCTTAGCGTCGGAGAAGAACTATGGCTACACCTTC. It codes for CASSLASEKNYGYTF.

This rearrangement joins TRBV28 to TRBJ1-6; TRBD1 might be the D (5 bases). This CDR3 spans 16 amino acids. The V gene's germline CDR1 is MDHEN and CDR2 SYDVKM. The V and J ends lost 7 bases and 7 bases respectively, with 20 bases between them. CDR3 in DNA: TGTGCCAGCATTGCCCTAAGGGGTCTAGAGAATTCACCCCTCCACTTT. As protein: CASIALRGLENSPLHF.

The V and J genes are TRBV11-2 and TRBJ2-7; TRBD2 matches 8 bases. With 5 bases clipped from V and 6 bases from J, the junction kept 9 bases outside the gene matches. Germline CDR1 SGHAT, CDR2 FQNNGV. The CDR3 runs 14 residues. The CDR3 is CASSPRGGDREQYF. CDR3 sequence (DNA): TGTGCCAGCAGCCCCCGGGGGGGGGATCGCGAGCAGTACTTC.

This sequence joins TRBV3-1 (or the pseudogene TRBV3-2) and TRBJ1-6; no firm D call. Germline V gene sequence: CDR1 LGHDT, CDR2 YNNKEL (reference sequence). The CDR3 is 15 residues long. Trimming stripped 4 bases from V and 8 bases from J, with 15 bases between. CDR3 loop: CASSLVGGFDSPLHF. In nucleotides, the CDR3 is TGTGCCAGCAGCCTTGTAGGAGGGTTCGATTCACCCCTCCACTTT.

This clone was counted between two and nine times. The chain has TRBV27 and TRBJ2-6, with a weak D call TRBD1 (6 bases). V was trimmed by 3 bases and J by 4 bases, leaving 19 bases between them. Germline V lookup: CDR1 MNHEY, CDR2 SMNVEV (reference sequence). This CDR3 comprises 18 residues. The CDR3: CASSFRGHRTAGANVLTF. The CDR3 DNA follows: TGTGCCAGCAGTTTCCGTGGACACCGGACAGCCGGGGCCAACGTCCTGACTTTC.

The V call is TRBV11-2, the J call TRBJ2-2, with D unresolved. Per germline, CDR1 SGHAT and CDR2 FQNNGV. This CDR3 is built from 14 residues. V lost 3 bases, J lost 10 bases, and 15 bases lay in between. CDR3 residues: CASSFLSDPPELFF. Here the CDR3 DNA reads TGTGCCAGCAGCTTTCTGTCAGATCCACCGGAGCTGTTTTTT.

This chain joins TRBV11-2 and TRBJ1-2; TRBD1 is a possible D gene (6 bases). This CDR3 region has 13 residues. The V and J ends lost 7 bases and 5 bases respectively, with 14 bases between them. The V gene's germline CDR1 is SGHAT and CDR2 FQNNGV. The CDR3 region has the DNA TGTGCCAGCACCAAAGGGGGGGCTTATGGCTACACCTTC. Translation gives CASTKGGAYGYTF.

The chain joins TRBV29-1 to TRBJ1-2; no reliable D call. Trimming shortened V by 0 bases and J by 4 bases, and 6 bases separated the two germline ends. There are 12 residues in the CDR3. Germline V gives CDR1 SQVTM, CDR2 ANQGSEA. CDR3 sequence (DNA): TGCAGCGTTGAAGAACATGGCTATGGCTACACCTTC. Amino acids: CSVEEHGYGYTF.

This clone was found once. The rearrangement links TRBV4-1 to TRBJ2-7, with 9 bases matching TRBD2. Germline V gene sequence: CDR1 MGHRA, CDR2 YSYEKL. V trimming: 4 bases; J trimming: 3 bases; junction bases outside the gene matches: 7. This CDR3 region has 15 residues. CDR3 sequence: CASSPAGGRGYEQYF. The CDR3 bases are TGCGCCAGCAGCCCAGCGGGGGGCCGGGGCTACGAGCAGTACTTC.

This clone showed up just once. V is TRBV13 and J is TRBJ1-1; 11 bases line up with TRBD1. Germline CDR1 reads PRHDT; CDR2 reads FYEKMQ (reference sequence). The CDR3 runs 16 residues. V gave up 4 bases and J gave up 3 bases; unmatched junction bases: 7. DNA for the CDR3: TGTGCCAGCAGCTACCGGGACAGGGGGACGGACACTGAAGCTTTCTTT. Translating it yields CASSYRDRGTDTEAFF.

The V and J genes are TRBV5-1 and TRBJ1-1, with D tentatively TRBD1 (5 bases). This CDR3 has 14 residues. Trimming stripped 1 base from V and 1 base from J, with 8 bases between. CDR1 and CDR2 from the germline V gene are SGHRS and YFSETQ. The CDR3 coding sequence is TGCGCCAGCAGCTTGCCGGGGGGGAACACTGAAGCTTTCTTT. It codes for CASSLPGGNTEAFF. Full variable domain (outside the CDR3, taken from reference TRBV5-1 and TRBJ1-1): KAGVTQTPRYLIKTRGQQVTLSCSPISGHRSVSWYQQTPGQGLQFLFEYFSETQRNKGNFPGRFSGRQFSNSRSEMNVSTLELGDSALYLCASSLPGGNTEAFFGQGTRLTVV.

The chain joins TRBV2 to TRBJ2-7; the match to TRBD1 covers 7 bases. The CDR3 is 13 residues long. V shed 7 bases, J shed 4 bases, and the junction held 7 bases outside the gene matches. Germline lookup yields CDR1 SNHLY and CDR2 FYNNEI. The CDR3 loop is CASNRDRAYEQYF. The CDR3 coding sequence is TGTGCCAGCAATCGCGACAGGGCTTACGAGCAGTACTTC.

The chain couples TRBV30 to TRBJ1-2; TRBD1 aligns across 9 bases. V lost 5 bases to trimming and J lost 7 bases; unmatched junction nucleotides: 14. The CDR3 totals 15 residues. Per the germline V gene, CDR1 is GTSNPN and CDR2 is SVGIG (reference sequence). CDR3 sequence: CAWAFARTGAAGYTF. Written as DNA, the CDR3 is TGTGCCTGGGCTTTTGCTAGGACAGGGGCTGCTGGCTACACCTTC.

V is TRBV6-6 and J is TRBJ2-7, with a tentative D call TRBD1 (6 bases). Germline loops: CDR1 MNHNY, CDR2 SVGAGI (reference sequence). This CDR3 contains 13 residues. Trimming removed 0 bases at V and 4 bases at J, with 7 bases between. DNA for the CDR3: TGTGCCAGCAGTTACTCCAGGGGATACGAGCAGTACTTC. Its translation is CASSYSRGYEQYF.

This clone was counted once. V is TRBV7-9 and J is TRBJ1-1; 8 nucleotides line up with TRBD1. Germline CDR1 and CDR2: SEHNR and FQNEAQ (reference sequence). J lost 4 bases, V lost 1 base, and 5 bases had no gene match. This CDR3 has 15 residues. Here the CDR3 DNA reads TGTGCCAGCAGCTTAGGCAGGGGGCTCCTCACTGAAGCTTTCTTT. As protein: CASSLGRGLLTEAFF.

The chain couples TRBV7-6 to TRBJ2-1; 10 bases fit TRBD2. Looked up from germline, CDR1 is SGHVS and CDR2 is FNYEAQ. The CDR3 loop spans 15 amino acids. The trim removed 5 bases at V and 2 bases at J, leaving 3 bases unmatched. CDR3 nucleotide sequence: TGTGCCAGCAGCAAAACTAGCGGGGCCTACAATGAGCAGTTCTTC. Translated: CASSKTSGAYNEQFF.

The CDR3: CASRGGTGPTAGELFF. CDR3 coding DNA: TGTGCCAGCCGAGGAGGGACAGGACCTACCGCCGGGGAGCTGTTTTTT. The genes are TRBV28 and TRBJ2-2; 8 positions match TRBD1. The CDR3 sequence is 16 residues long. CDR1 and CDR2 from the germline V gene are MDHEN and SYDVKM. V lost 8 bases, J lost 6 bases, and 14 bases stayed unmatched.

The table lists this clone with many counts. V gene TRBV5-5 combines with J gene TRBJ2-5; 11 bases match TRBD2. Germline CDR1 reads SGHKS; CDR2 reads YYEKEE (reference sequence). J lost 4 bases, V lost 0 bases, and 5 bases had no gene match. The CDR3 is made up of 16 amino acids. The CDR3 loop is CASSLEVAGGRETQYF. CDR3 DNA sequence: TGTGCCAGCAGCTTGGAAGTAGCGGGGGGGCGAGAGACCCAGTACTTC. Together with reference TRBV5-5 and TRBJ2-5, the CDR3 gives the full variable domain: DAGVTQSPTHLIKTRGQQVTLRCSPISGHKSVSWYQQVLGQGPQFIFQYYEKEERGRGNFPDRFSARQFPNYSSELNVNALLLGDSALYLCASSLEVAGGRETQYFGPGTRLLVL.

This clone was detected a few times. This rearrangement joins TRBV28 to TRBJ1-4; D may be TRBD1 (5 bases). V dropped 2 bases and J dropped 7 bases, with 14 bases sitting between them. The CDR3 is 15 residues long. Germline loops: CDR1 MDHEN, CDR2 SYDVKM. The CDR3 nucleotides are TGTGCCAGCAGTTTACTCAGACAGTCAGGTGAAAAACTGTTTTTT. Amino acid sequence: CASSLLRQSGEKLFF.

The chain carries TRBV5-4 and TRBJ2-5, with 7 positions matching TRBD2. The ends lost 4 bases at V and 5 bases at J; junction bases unmatched: 5. The germline V gene has CDR1 SGHNT and CDR2 YYREEE (reference sequence). The CDR3 has 13 residues. CDR3 amino acids: CASSPRGDETQYF. The CDR3 coding sequence is TGTGCCAGCAGCCCCCGGGGGGACGAGACCCAGTACTTC.

A few counts support this clone. The V and J genes are TRBV6-1 and TRBJ2-2; maybe TRBD2 (6 bases). Trimming took off 4 bases at V and 4 bases at J, with 16 bases between the two ends. CDR1 and CDR2 (germline): MNHNS, SASEGT. The CDR3 length is 16 residues. CDR3 sequence (DNA): TGTGCCAGCAGTGGCCGCTTGGGGGGAGGCACCGGGGAGCTGTTTTTT. It specifies CASSGRLGGGTGELFF.

The V call is TRBV27, the J call TRBJ2-3; TRBD2 agrees at 7 bases. CDR1 MNHEY and CDR2 SMNVEV come from the germline V gene (reference sequence). The CDR3 has 14 amino acids. V was clipped by 4 bases and J by 3 bases; unmatched bases: 4. CDR3 loop: CASSWGGATDTQYF. Written as DNA, the CDR3 is TGTGCCAGCAGTTGGGGAGGGGCAACAGATACGCAGTATTTT.

This clone was found once. This sequence joins TRBV3-1 (or the pseudogene TRBV3-2) and TRBJ2-2; TRBD2 might be the D (6 bases). CDR1 is LGHDT, CDR2 YNNKEL, per germline (reference sequence). Trimming stripped 3 bases from V and 0 bases from J, with 8 bases between. This CDR3 contains 15 residues. The CDR3 region is CASSQRTTNTGELFF. The CDR3 nucleotides are TGTGCCAGCAGCCAGCGGACTACGAACACCGGGGAGCTGTTTTTT.

CDR3 residues: CASSLTQGALETQYF. Here the CDR3 DNA reads TGTGCCAGCAGCTTGACACAGGGGGCCCTAGAGACCCAGTACTTC. The chain couples TRBV5-5 to TRBJ2-5; 9 nucleotides align to TRBD1. The CDR3 is 15 residues long. Trimming cost V 1 base and J 4 bases; bases outside gene matches: 5. The germline V gene has CDR1 SGHKS and CDR2 YYEKEE (reference sequence).

The V gene is TRBV7-2, the J gene TRBJ2-1; 11 bases map to TRBD1. The germline V gene has CDR1 SGHTA and CDR2 FQGNSA. The CDR3 is made up of 15 amino acids. V dropped 5 bases and J dropped 7; count of bases not matched to a gene: 7. For the CDR3, the DNA is TGTGCCAGCAGCCTTTGGACAGGGGGCGCGAATGAGCAGTTCTTC. Amino acids: CASSLWTGGANEQFF.

For the CDR3, the DNA is TGCAGCGTTGCGGTGACTGATGAGCAGTTCTTC. Protein sequence: CSVAVTDEQFF. The genes are TRBV29-1 and TRBJ2-1; D not certain. The germline V gene has CDR1 SQVTM and CDR2 ANQGSEA. There are 11 residues in the CDR3. V was shortened by 4 bases and J by 8 bases, with 9 bases between the two germline ends.

The genes are TRBV7-2 and TRBJ2-6; TRBD1 agrees at 8 bases. Germline CDR1 SGHTA, CDR2 FQGNSA. V shed 3 bases and J 4 bases; nucleotides not matched to a gene: 8. The CDR3 is made up of 17 amino acids. The CDR3 DNA reads TGTGCCAGCAGCTTGTGGCAGGGGGCGCACGGGGCCAACGTCCTGACTTTC. Its translation: CASSLWQGAHGANVLTF. Full variable domain (remainder filled in from reference TRBV7-2 and TRBJ2-6): GAGVSQSPSNKVTEKGKDVELRCDPISGHTALYWYRQSLGQGLEFLIYFQGNSAPDKSGLPSDRFSAERTGGSVSTLTIQRTQQEDSAVYLCASSLWQGAHGANVLTFGAGSRLTVL.